This T cell receptor beta chain is drawn from a study of shared clonotypes between healthy human individuals. Study results and caveats: A generally larger estimated richness was seen in naive subsets than in memory subsets.

TCRdb's copy holds only in-frame clones and misses some; the assay was immunoSEQ multiplex PCR. The sample contains about a million clones, roughly 80% of which appear only once. A remark on this clone: Its specificity is unknown.

The sequence came from a man aged 18 to 29 in good health. Input material: memory CD4+ T cells sorted from blood. Documented subset: CD45RA-negative fraction.

The CDR3 loop is CASSLSLSGANVLTF. The CDR3 nucleotides are TGTGCCAGCAGTTTATCGCTCTCTGGGGCCAACGTCCTGACTTTC. V and J are TRBV28 and TRBJ2-6; D call uncertain. From germline, CDR1 is MDHEN and CDR2 SYDVKM. The CDR3 is 15 residues long. V shed 1 base and J shed 0 bases, with 4 bases lying between them. The full variable domain, in which reference TRBV28 and TRBJ2-6 provide the parts outside the CDR3, is DVKVTQSSRYLVKRTGEKVFLECVQDMDHENMFWYRQDPGLGLRLIYFSYDVKMKEKGDIPEGYSVSREKKERFSLILESASTNQTSMYLCASSLSLSGANVLTFGAGSRLTVL.